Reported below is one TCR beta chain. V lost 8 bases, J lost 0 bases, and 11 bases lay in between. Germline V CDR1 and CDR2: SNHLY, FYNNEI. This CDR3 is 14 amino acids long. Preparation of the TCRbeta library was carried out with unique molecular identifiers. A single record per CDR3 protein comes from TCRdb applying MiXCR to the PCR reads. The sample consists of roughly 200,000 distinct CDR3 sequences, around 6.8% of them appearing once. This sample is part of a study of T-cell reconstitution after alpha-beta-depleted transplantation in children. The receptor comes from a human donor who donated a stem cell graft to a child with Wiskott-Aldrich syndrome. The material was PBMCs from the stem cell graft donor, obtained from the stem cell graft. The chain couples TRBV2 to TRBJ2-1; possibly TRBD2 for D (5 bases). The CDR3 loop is CASLPGSSYNEQFF. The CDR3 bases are TGTGCCAGCCTTCCGGGGAGCTCCTACAATGAGCAGTTCTTC.